This T cell receptor beta chain was sequenced during a study of blood T cell repertoires in COVID-19. Study-level information: Samples taken during acute and convalescent COVID-19 were collected in the United States, Italy and Spain. Sample material is recorded as cDNA or gDNA derived from T cells, B-cell-depleted T cells, or PBMCs.

V dropped 11 bases and J dropped 2 bases, with 10 bases sitting between them. Germline V gene sequence: CDR1 SEHNR, CDR2 FQNEAQ (reference sequence). The CDR3 consists of 12 residues. Original processing notes: Reference gene primer amplification yielded estimated nucleated cell counts. Produced via immunoSEQ multiplex PCR; TCRdb's table is partial and in-frame only. The V and J calls and clone size are taken from that table; D and trimming were inferred from the DNA. The sample consists of about 150,000 clones, about four fifths of them appearing once. This chain connects TRBV7-9 to TRBJ2-1, with unresolved D. Sequenced: peripheral blood. The TCR was taken from an elderly woman with acute or convalescent COVID-19. The CDR3 DNA sequence: TGTGCCGGCACCTCCGCCTACAATGAGCAGTTCTTC. Translated: CAGTSAYNEQFF.